One sample yielded the 32 T cell receptor beta chains listed below, sequenced in a study of regulatory and conventional T cells in RAG deficiency. Sequenced by immunoSEQ multiplex PCR; TCRdb stores in-frame clones only, minus some. The table shows some 30,000 clones, with over 75% occurring only once. The same data also went into a second study, on regulatory T cells. As that report states: The PCR used 52 TRBV and 13 TRBJ primers.

The sequenced sample consisted of CD8+ T cells sorted from blood. These receptors all stem from a human donor in good health.

V is TRBV25-1 and J is TRBJ1-5; D is unclear. From germline, CDR1 is MGHDK and CDR2 SYGVNS. V lost 3 bases, J lost 1 base, and 7 bases lay in between. The CDR3 is 14 amino acids. In DNA form, the CDR3 reads TGTGCCAGCAGTGACCCCGGAAGCAATCAGCCCCAGCATTTT. This gives the protein CASSDPGSNQPQHF. The full variable domain, completed using reference TRBV25-1 and TRBJ1-5, is EADIYQTPRYLVIGTGKKITLECSQTMGHDKMYWYQQDPGMELHLIHYSYGVNSTEKGDLSSESTVSRIRTEHFPLTLESARPSHTSQYLCASSDPGSNQPQHFGDGTRLSIL.

This chain links TRBV6-5 with TRBJ1-6; tentatively, D is TRBD1 (5 bases). This CDR3 spans 15 amino acids. Germline V gene lookup returns CDR1 MNHEY and CDR2 SVGAGI. V was shortened by 8 bases and J by 5 bases, with 16 bases between the two germline ends. For the CDR3, the DNA is TGTGCCAGCCGGATAAGCTCAGGGAATAATTCACCCCTCCACTTT. Its translation: CASRISSGNNSPLHF.

The chain is built from TRBV7-2 and TRBJ2-1; D gene uncertain. The CDR3 runs 11 residues. CDR1 is SGHTA and CDR2 is FQGNSA in the germline V gene. The ends were cut back, 5 bases at V and 4 bases at J, with 3 bases in the middle. The CDR3 reads CASSPYNEQFF. The CDR3 DNA follows: TGTGCCAGCAGCCCTTACAATGAGCAGTTCTTC.

The chain joins TRBV11-2 to TRBJ1-1, with D unresolved. Trimming cost V 5 bases and J 1 base, with 17 bases left between them. This CDR3 contains 16 residues. Germline V gives CDR1 SGHAT, CDR2 FQNNGV. CDR3 in DNA: TGTGCCAGCAGCCCAGGACCCCCTAGTGGGAACACTGAAGCTTTCTTT. Protein: CASSPGPPSGNTEAFF.

This sequence joins TRBV11-2 and TRBJ2-1, with 7 positions matching TRBD2. This CDR3 has 15 amino acids. The V segment lost 3 bases and the J segment 10 bases; nucleotides outside the gene matches: 12. The germline V gene encodes CDR1 SGHAT and CDR2 FQNNGV. CDR3 coding DNA: TGTGCCAGCAGCTTTTTCCTAGCGGAAGGAGGGGAGCAGTTCTTC. Its protein product is CASSFFLAEGGEQFF. The complete variable domain, with remaining parts taken from reference TRBV11-2 and TRBJ2-1, reads EAGVAQSPRYKIIEKRQSVAFWCNPISGHATLYWYQQILGQGPKLLIQFQNNGVVDDSQLPKDRFSAERLKGVDSTLKIQPAKLEDSAVYLCASSFFLAEGGEQFFGPGTRLTVL.

The rearrangement joins TRBV27 to TRBJ1-6; D ambiguous. This CDR3 has 14 amino acids. With 7 bases removed from V and 9 bases from J, the gap between germline ends came to 16 bases. Germline V gives CDR1 MNHEY, CDR2 SMNVEV (reference sequence). CDR3 DNA sequence: TGTGCCAGCAAGTTGAGGTCCCGGACTTCACCCCTCCACTTT. It codes for CASKLRSRTSPLHF.

The chain joins TRBV7-3 to TRBJ2-3; TRBD1 matches at 12 bases. V shed 4 bases, J shed 3 bases, and the junction held 2 bases outside the gene matches. From germline, CDR1 is SGHTA and CDR2 FQGTGA. The CDR3 sequence is 15 residues long. This chain's CDR3 is CASSSGQGATDTQYF. The CDR3 DNA reads TGTGCCAGCAGCTCGGGACAGGGGGCAACAGATACGCAGTATTTT.

The chain links TRBV7-8 to TRBJ2-7; a weak D match, TRBD2 (5 bases). Per the germline V gene, CDR1 is SGHVS and CDR2 is FQNEAQ. Trimming cost V 1 base and J 2 bases, with 18 bases left between them. The CDR3 loop spans 17 amino acids. DNA of the CDR3: TGTGCCAGCAGCTTAGGTGGACTCAGAGACTCCACCTACGAGCAGTACTTC. This encodes CASSLGGLRDSTYEQYF. The variable domain in full, with the rest retrieved from reference TRBV7-8 and TRBJ2-7, is GAGVSQSPRYKVAKRGQDVALRCDPISGHVSLFWYQQALGQGPEFLTYFQNEAQLDKSGLPSDRFFAERPEGSVSTLKIQRTQQEDSAVYLCASSLGGLRDSTYEQYFGPGTRLTVT.

This sequence joins TRBV11-1 and TRBJ2-3; weak D call: TRBD2 (6 bases). The CDR3 runs to 16 residues. Looked up from germline, CDR1 is SGHAT and CDR2 is FQDESV (reference sequence). V was clipped by 5 bases and J by 6 bases, with 21 bases between them. In DNA, the CDR3 is TGTGCCAGCAGCGCGAGCCGCCCTAGCGATGTGGATACGCAGTATTTT. The encoded protein is CASSASRPSDVDTQYF.

This chain uses TRBV7-2 with TRBJ2-7, with 7 bases fitting TRBD2. The germline CDR1 and CDR2 sequences are SGHTA and FQGNSA. V gave up 5 bases and J gave up 2 bases; unmatched junction bases: 15. The length of the CDR3 is 17 residues. The CDR3 sequence is CASSPPRLAEHPYEQYF. In nucleotides, the CDR3 is TGTGCCAGCAGCCCCCCCCGGCTAGCGGAACATCCCTACGAGCAGTACTTC.

A single count supports this clone. The chain uses TRBV28 and TRBJ2-4; TRBD1 is a possible D gene (5 bases). Trimming removed 11 bases from V and 1 base from J, with 15 bases in between. The CDR3 totals 14 residues. Germline V lookup: CDR1 MDHEN, CDR2 SYDVKM. The CDR3 nucleotides are TGTGCCTCCGCCAGGGTGCGGGCCAAAAACATTCAGTACTTC. It encodes CASARVRAKNIQYF.

This clone was seen once. This chain links TRBV9 with TRBJ1-4; TRBD1 is a possible D gene (5 bases). Germline CDR1 SGDLS, CDR2 YYNGEE. The V end lost 0 bases, the J end lost 6 bases, and 9 bases lay between the germline ends. The CDR3 consists of 14 residues. The CDR3 DNA follows: TGTGCCAGCAGCGTAGCAGGGCAGGATGAAAAACTGTTTTTT. Its protein is CASSVAGQDEKLFF.

The J gene is TRBJ2-5, the V gene TRBV19; TRBD1 is a possible D gene (6 bases). V was trimmed by 5 bases and J by 5 bases, leaving 15 bases between them. This CDR3 spans 14 amino acids. Germline V gene sequence: CDR1 LNHDA, CDR2 SQIVND (reference sequence). CDR3 DNA: TGTGCCAGTAGTGTTTACAGGGCAGGCGAGACCCAGTACTTC. This encodes CASSVYRAGETQYF.

The J gene is TRBJ2-1, the V gene TRBV12-5, with a possible D match to TRBD1 (5 bases). V lost 4 bases and J lost 4, with 17 bases in between. This CDR3 is built from 16 residues. Germline V gene data show CDR1 as LGHNT and CDR2 as FRNRAP. The CDR3 coding sequence is TGTGCTAGTGGTTCGGACCAAGTGGGGCAATACAATGAGCAGTTCTTC. Amino acids: CASGSDQVGQYNEQFF.

This chain connects TRBV10-3 to TRBJ1-2, with a weak D call TRBD1 (6 bases). CDR3 length: 17 amino acids. The germline V gene has CDR1 ENHRY and CDR2 SYGVKD. Trimming cost V 6 bases and J 6 bases, with 26 bases left between them. DNA of the CDR3: TGTGCCATCAGAGATCAAGGGGGGGTGGGAGTTCTGGATGGCTACACCTTC. It is translated as CAIRDQGGVGVLDGYTF.

This clone was seen a handful of times. The CDR3 bases are TGCGCCAGCAGCTCAACAGGGGCCAACGAGCAGTACTTC. Translating it yields CASSSTGANEQYF. The genes are TRBV5-1 and TRBJ2-7, with TRBD1 matching 7 bases. Germline V gene sequence: CDR1 SGHRS, CDR2 YFSETQ. The trim removed 3 bases at V and 5 bases at J, leaving 5 bases unmatched. The CDR3 is made up of 13 amino acids. The full variable domain, completed using reference TRBV5-1 and TRBJ2-7, is KAGVTQTPRYLIKTRGQQVTLSCSPISGHRSVSWYQQTPGQGLQFLFEYFSETQRNKGNFPGRFSGRQFSNSRSEMNVSTLELGDSALYLCASSSTGANEQYFGPGTRLTVT.

This sequence joins TRBV5-1 and TRBJ2-5; possibly TRBD2 for D (6 bases). Per germline, CDR1 SGHRS and CDR2 YFSETQ. Trimming stripped 4 bases from V and 3 bases from J, with 16 bases between. CDR3 length: 15 amino acids. CDR3 DNA sequence: TGCGCCAGCAGCCCCCAGGCGGGGTGGGAAGAGACCCAGTACTTC. Protein: CASSPQAGWEETQYF.

The chain combines TRBV20-1 with TRBJ2-5; D uncertain. Germline CDR1 is DFQATT and CDR2 is SNEGSKA (reference sequence). V gave up 5 bases and J gave up 5 bases, with 9 bases separating them. The CDR3 extends over 11 amino acids. The CDR3: CSAQLRETQYF. CDR3 sequence (DNA): TGCAGTGCTCAGTTGCGGGAGACCCAGTACTTC.

V is TRBV7-3 and J is TRBJ2-2; D is ambiguous. The CDR3 runs to 14 residues. Germline V gene lookup returns CDR1 SGHTA and CDR2 FQGTGA. Between the trimmed V and J ends, which lost 1 base and 4 bases, there was a span of 7 bases. The CDR3 DNA sequence: TGTGCCAGCAGCTTAAGTAAGGTCACCGGGGAGCTGTTTTTT. Encoded protein: CASSLSKVTGELFF.

The CDR3: CASSLGTSGADTQYF. CDR3 sequence (DNA): TGTGCCAGCAGCCTTGGGACTAGCGGGGCAGATACGCAGTATTTT. The chain links TRBV9 to TRBJ2-3, with TRBD2 matching 13 bases. After removal of 4 bases from V and 4 bases from J, the junction contained 3 bases not matched to a gene. The CDR3 has 15 residues. CDR1 SGDLS and CDR2 YYNGEE come from the germline V gene.

The V call is TRBV19, the J call TRBJ2-1; 7 nucleotides line up with TRBD2. Unmatched junction bases numbered 8, after V lost 6 bases and J lost 3 bases. The CDR3 has 15 residues. CDR1 LNHDA and CDR2 SQIVND come from the germline V gene (reference sequence). The CDR3 DNA sequence: TGTGCCAGTAGCCTCGGGGGGATTGGCTACAATGAGCAGTTCTTC. It translates to CASSLGGIGYNEQFF.

V usage is TRBV28 and J usage is TRBJ2-3, with 10 bases identical to TRBD1. The V segment lost 6 bases and the J segment 4 bases; nucleotides outside the gene matches: 13. CDR1 and CDR2 from the germline V gene are MDHEN and SYDVKM. CDR3 size: 17 residues. This CDR3 reads CASSFGGWGQGSDTQYF. CDR3 sequence (DNA): TGTGCCAGCAGCTTTGGTGGGTGGGGACAGGGGTCAGATACGCAGTATTTT. Combining the CDR3 with reference TRBV28 and TRBJ2-3 gives the whole variable domain DVKVTQSSRYLVKRTGEKVFLECVQDMDHENMFWYRQDPGLGLRLIYFSYDVKMKEKGDIPEGYSVSREKKERFSLILESASTNQTSMYLCASSFGGWGQGSDTQYFGPGTRLTVL.

The chain carries TRBV4-1 and TRBJ1-4; D perhaps matches TRBD1 (6 bases). Deletions cut 1 base from V and 8 bases from J, with 11 bases between. The CDR3 sequence is 14 residues long. Germline values: CDR1 MGHRA, CDR2 YSYEKL. The CDR3 protein is CASSQAGGGEKLFF. In DNA form, the CDR3 reads TGCGCCAGCAGCCAAGCGGGCGGGGGCGAAAAACTGTTTTTT.

The chain employs TRBV10-3 and TRBJ2-1, with D perhaps matching TRBD2 (5 bases). CDR3 size: 14 residues. Germline V gives CDR1 ENHRY, CDR2 SYGVKD. The V and J ends lost 4 bases and 4 bases respectively, with 11 bases between them. The CDR3 region is CAISGTSDYNEQFF. CDR3 nucleotide sequence: TGTGCCATCAGTGGGACTTCTGATTACAATGAGCAGTTCTTC.

This clone has only one observation. The V call is TRBV6-6, the J call TRBJ2-7; maybe TRBD2 (6 bases). V shed 5 bases and J shed 1 base, with 15 bases lying between them. Germline V gene sequence: CDR1 MNHNY, CDR2 SVGAGI (reference sequence). This CDR3 region has 15 residues. This CDR3 is CASSHDFGSSYEQYF. CDR3 in DNA: TGTGCCAGCAGTCACGATTTCGGGAGTTCCTACGAGCAGTACTTC.

The V call is TRBV28, the J call TRBJ1-2, with TRBD1 matching over 7 bases. Germline-derived CDR1 and CDR2 are MDHEN and SYDVKM. Losses at the gene ends were 5 bases for V and 2 bases for J; bases not matched to a gene: 8. This CDR3 spans 15 amino acids. CDR3 loop: CASSINRDSNYGYTF. The CDR3 DNA reads as TGTGCCAGCAGTATTAATCGGGACAGCAACTATGGCTACACCTTC.

The V call is TRBV5-1, the J call TRBJ1-1; D is unresolved. This CDR3 has 16 residues. CDR1 and CDR2 from the germline V gene are SGHRS and YFSETQ. V shed 0 bases and J shed 5 bases, with 17 bases lying between them. The CDR3: CASSLVGGKRNTEAFF. The CDR3 DNA sequence: TGCGCCAGCAGCTTGGTGGGAGGGAAGAGAAATACTGAAGCTTTCTTT. Combining the CDR3 with reference TRBV5-1 and TRBJ1-1 gives the whole variable domain KAGVTQTPRYLIKTRGQQVTLSCSPISGHRSVSWYQQTPGQGLQFLFEYFSETQRNKGNFPGRFSGRQFSNSRSEMNVSTLELGDSALYLCASSLVGGKRNTEAFFGQGTRLTVV.

In its sample, this clone was seen once. The gene calls are TRBV5-1 and TRBJ1-4, with 7 bases lining up with TRBD1. The germline V gene encodes CDR1 SGHRS and CDR2 YFSETQ. V shed 0 bases and J 5 bases; nucleotides not matched to a gene: 1. The CDR3 consists of 14 residues. CDR3 amino acids: CASSLGDSNEKLFF. The DNA of the CDR3 is TGCGCCAGCAGCTTGGGGGACAGCAATGAAAAACTGTTTTTT.

V and J are TRBV7-8 and TRBJ1-2; the D gene is possibly TRBD1 (5 bases). The CDR3 is 15 amino acids. The V gene lost 3 bases and the J gene lost 4 bases, with 15 bases spanning the gap. The germline CDR1 and CDR2 sequences are SGHVS and FQNEAQ. Here the CDR3 DNA reads TGTGCCAGCAGCTTCTTAACCCGGGACGGCTATGGCTACACCTTC. Amino acids: CASSFLTRDGYGYTF.

The rearrangement joins TRBV5-4 to TRBJ2-5; D remains unclear. This CDR3 region has 13 residues. CDR1 and CDR2 from the germline V gene are SGHNT and YYREEE (reference sequence). Trimming stripped 5 bases from V and 5 bases from J, with 13 bases between. The CDR3 bases are TGTGCCAGCAGACGGCCGCCCGGGGAGACCCAGTACTTC. Translated, it gives CASRRPPGETQYF. The whole variable domain, remainder taken from reference TRBV5-4 and TRBJ2-5, is ETGVTQSPTHLIKTRGQQVTLRCSSQSGHNTVSWYQQALGQGPQFIFQYYREEENGRGNFPPRFSGLQFPNYSSELNVNALELDDSALYLCASRRPPGETQYFGPGTRLLVL.

This clone was observed a handful of times. This sequence joins TRBV27 and TRBJ2-1; D remains unclear. From germline, CDR1 is MNHEY and CDR2 SMNVEV (reference sequence). This CDR3 comprises 15 residues. V dropped 0 bases and J dropped 3 bases, with 9 bases sitting between them. CDR3 in amino acids: CASSLSSEIYNEQFF. CDR3 sequence (DNA): TGTGCCAGCAGTTTATCCAGCGAGATCTACAATGAGCAGTTCTTC.

V and J are TRBV7-2 and TRBJ1-1; possible D gene TRBD1, 5 bases. The CDR3 loop spans 15 amino acids. V shed 2 bases and J shed 1 base, with 11 bases lying between them. CDR1 and CDR2 from the germline V gene are SGHTA and FQGNSA. The CDR3 reads CASSLYRGGNTEAFF. CDR3 sequence (DNA): TGTGCCAGCAGCTTATACCGGGGCGGGAACACTGAAGCTTTCTTT.